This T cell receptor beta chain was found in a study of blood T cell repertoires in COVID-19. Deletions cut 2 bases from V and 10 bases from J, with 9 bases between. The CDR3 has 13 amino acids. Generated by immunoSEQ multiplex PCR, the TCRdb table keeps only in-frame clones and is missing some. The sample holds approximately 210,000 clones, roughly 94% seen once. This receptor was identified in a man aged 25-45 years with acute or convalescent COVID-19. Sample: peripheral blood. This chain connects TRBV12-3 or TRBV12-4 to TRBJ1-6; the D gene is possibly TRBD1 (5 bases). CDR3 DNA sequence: TGTGCCAGCAGTTTACAAGGGGTCTCACCCCTCCACTTT. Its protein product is CASSLQGVSPLHF.